This T cell receptor beta chain stems from a study of blood T cell repertoires in COVID-19. This CDR3 is built from 14 residues. The V gene lost 5 bases and the J gene lost 7 bases, with 14 bases spanning the gap. Germline lookup yields CDR1 WSHSY and CDR2 SAAADI. This clone occurred once. In the original workflow: The assay estimated nucleated cells by amplifying reference gene primers. The data were produced by immunoSEQ multiplex PCR, yet TCRdb's version contains in-frame clones alone and is incomplete. That table gives V, J and clone size, and the DNA gave D and trimming. The repertoire includes approximately 300,000 clones, about 92% of them detected once, and 15% to 20% sits in the top ten.

The receptor comes from a woman in her 30s who had recovered from COVID-19. The sample comprised PBMCs or T cells enriched from blood (not recorded which). The chain carries TRBV10-2 and TRBJ1-4; D perhaps matches TRBD1 (6 bases). CDR3 loop: CASSLAGAGEKLFF. The CDR3 coding sequence is TGCGCCAGCAGTCTTGCAGGGGCGGGTGAAAAACTGTTTTTT.